One and the same sample provided the 25 T cell receptor beta chains below, sequenced in a study of blood T cell repertoires in COVID-19. Libraries were prepared by immunoSEQ multiplex PCR; TCRdb keeps only in-frame clonotypes and omits some of them. The sample holds about 100,000 clones, approximately 89% seen once. The specimen was peripheral blood. The receptors originated from a man aged 45-65 years with active COVID-19.

The chain is built from TRBV11-2 and TRBJ2-7; maybe TRBD2 (5 bases). Trimming removed 2 bases at V and 0 bases at J, with 8 bases between. This CDR3 has 14 amino acids. CDR1 is SGHAT and CDR2 is FQNNGV in the germline V gene. The CDR3 region is CASSLRESSYEQYF. DNA of the CDR3: TGTGCCAGCAGCTTACGGGAAAGCTCCTACGAGCAGTACTTC. Complete variable domain (other parts from reference TRBV11-2 and TRBJ2-7): EAGVAQSPRYKIIEKRQSVAFWCNPISGHATLYWYQQILGQGPKLLIQFQNNGVVDDSQLPKDRFSAERLKGVDSTLKIQPAKLEDSAVYLCASSLRESSYEQYFGPGTRLTVT.

This chain connects TRBV14 to TRBJ1-4; 9 nucleotides match TRBD1. CDR3 length: 14 residues. CDR1 is SGHDN and CDR2 is FVKESK in the germline V gene. With 2 bases clipped from V and 8 bases from J, the junction kept 3 bases outside the gene matches. CDR3 in amino acids: CASSQQTGGEKLFF. Here the CDR3 DNA reads TGTGCCAGCAGCCAACAGACAGGGGGGGAAAAACTGTTTTTT.

A single count supports this clone. This chain joins TRBV15 and TRBJ2-5; 9 bases agree with TRBD2. From germline, CDR1 is LNHNV and CDR2 YYDKDF (reference sequence). Trimming took 6 bases from V and 4 from J; bases not matched to a gene: 12. This CDR3 has 16 residues. CDR3 DNA sequence: TGTGCCACCAGAGGAGGTAGCGGGGGCCCGGGAGAGACCCAGTACTTC. Translated, it gives CATRGGSGGPGETQYF.

This chain uses TRBV15 with TRBJ2-7, with 8 positions matching TRBD2. Germline CDR1 is LNHNV and CDR2 is YYDKDF (reference sequence). CDR3 length: 19 amino acids. V lost 0 bases, J lost 7 bases, and 20 bases stayed unmatched. The CDR3 protein is CATSRDRFLVAGGSMEQYF. The CDR3 region has the DNA TGTGCCACCAGCAGAGACCGCTTTTTAGTGGCGGGGGGTTCGATGGAGCAGTACTTC.

The J gene is TRBJ1-5, the V gene TRBV5-5, with 10 bases aligning to TRBD1. J gave up 7 bases and V 4 bases, and 8 bases lay outside the gene matches. CDR1 is SGHKS, CDR2 YYEKEE, per germline (reference sequence). The CDR3 is 15 amino acids. The CDR3 DNA follows: TGTGCCAGCAGCCGGGCGGGACAGGGGTACCAGCCCCAGCATTTT. Protein sequence: CASSRAGQGYQPQHF.

The V call is TRBV3-1 (or the pseudogene TRBV3-2), the J call TRBJ2-4; possible D gene TRBD2, 6 bases. The CDR3 totals 16 residues. Germline CDR1 and CDR2: LGHDT and YNNKEL (reference sequence). Trimming shortened V by 1 base and J by 7 bases, and 17 bases separated the two germline ends. The CDR3 region has the DNA TGTGCCAGCAGCCAAGGTCGACTAGGGATGGGGAACATTCAGTACTTC. Protein: CASSQGRLGMGNIQYF.

For the CDR3, the DNA is TGTGCCAGCAGCTTAAGATTGGCAGGACAGGGTTCGTCCGGGGAGCTGTTTTTT. It specifies CASSLRLAGQGSSGELFF. The V and J genes are TRBV7-6 and TRBJ2-2, with TRBD1 identical over 8 bases. Germline V gives CDR1 SGHVS, CDR2 FNYEAQ. This CDR3 contains 18 residues. V lost 2 bases, J lost 6 bases, and 14 bases stayed unmatched.

This clone appeared once. The rearrangement joins TRBV19 to TRBJ2-5, with 8 bases matching TRBD2. Germline CDR1 reads LNHDA; CDR2 reads SQIVND (reference sequence). The J segment lost 4 bases and the V segment lost 1 base, leaving 11 bases of the junction unmatched. The CDR3 is 17 residues long. CDR3 DNA sequence: TGTGCCAGTAGTATAGCTGCTGGAGCGGGAGTGATAGAGACCCAGTACTTC. It is translated as CASSIAAGAGVIETQYF.

The rearrangement links TRBV21-1 to TRBJ2-7; the D call in the table, TRBD1, was not verified against the DNA. TRBV21-1 is a documented pseudogene. This CDR3 spans 14 amino acids. The CDR3 DNA is TGTGCCAGCAGCAACCCCCTGGACAGGGGCGAGCAGTACGTC. This translates into CASSNPLDRGEQYV.

J is TRBJ2-1 and V is TRBV4-1; no definite D call. The V end lost 4 bases, the J end lost 8 bases, and 21 bases lay between the germline ends. Germline V lookup: CDR1 MGHRA, CDR2 YSYEKL. The CDR3 runs to 16 residues. The CDR3 protein is CASSPTPLLDVDEQFF. Here the CDR3 DNA reads TGCGCCAGCAGCCCGACACCGCTCTTGGATGTCGATGAGCAGTTCTTC.

This chain links TRBV6-6 with TRBJ1-2; 7 nucleotides agree with TRBD1. Per the germline V gene, CDR1 is MNHNY and CDR2 is SVGAGI (reference sequence). The CDR3 runs 13 residues. V lost 8 bases, J lost 5 bases, and 8 bases stayed unmatched. The chain's CDR3 is CASSRQGLYGYTF. The DNA for the CDR3 is TGTGCCAGCTCACGACAGGGATTATATGGCTACACCTTC.

This clone has only one observation. This chain uses TRBV19 with TRBJ2-1; TRBD2 aligns across 15 bases. The CDR3 consists of 15 residues. Per germline, CDR1 LNHDA and CDR2 SQIVND (reference sequence). With 6 bases clipped from V and 9 bases from J, the junction kept 6 bases outside the gene matches. CDR3 DNA: TGTGCCAGTAGGCCCGGGACTAGCGGGAGGTTTGAGCAGTTCTTC. Translating gives CASRPGTSGRFEQFF.

V gene TRBV19 combines with J gene TRBJ2-1; possibly TRBD1 for D (6 bases). The CDR3 runs 15 residues. Germline V gene data show CDR1 as LNHDA and CDR2 as SQIVND (reference sequence). V was clipped by 3 bases and J by 4 bases, with 13 bases between them. The DNA of the CDR3 is TGTGCCAGTAGTATGTCAGGGGCTTTTTACAATGAGCAGTTCTTC. Its protein product is CASSMSGAFYNEQFF.

This rearrangement joins TRBV5-4 to TRBJ1-1; TRBD1 matches at 8 bases. CDR1 SGHNT and CDR2 YYREEE come from the germline V gene (reference sequence). This CDR3 is 14 amino acids long. Trimming removed 4 bases from V and 4 bases from J; junction bases left unmatched: 6. CDR3 protein: CASSPGQGGTEAFF. The CDR3 coding sequence is TGTGCCAGCAGCCCAGGACAGGGTGGCACTGAAGCTTTCTTT.

This clone is a singleton in its sample. The V gene is TRBV2, the J gene TRBJ1-1; a weak D match, TRBD1 (5 bases). Germline-derived CDR1 and CDR2 are SNHLY and FYNNEI. CDR3 length: 12 amino acids. Trimming cost V 11 bases and J 0 bases, with 10 bases left between them. The CDR3 here is CAGRGVNTEAFF. The CDR3, as DNA: TGTGCCGGGCGGGGGGTGAACACTGAAGCTTTCTTT.

The chain couples TRBV6-5 to TRBJ1-5, with 10 bases matching TRBD1. From germline, CDR1 is MNHEY and CDR2 SVGAGI. The CDR3 length is 15 residues. The J segment lost 6 bases and the V segment lost 7 bases, leaving 9 bases of the junction unmatched. This chain's CDR3 is CASNPQGTGVQPQHF. In DNA form, the CDR3 reads TGTGCCAGCAACCCACAGGGGACAGGGGTTCAGCCCCAGCATTTT.

This clone was seen once. The rearrangement links TRBV7-8 to TRBJ2-1, with 11 positions matching TRBD2. The V segment lost 5 bases and the J segment 6 bases; nucleotides outside the gene matches: 6. CDR3 size: 15 residues. CDR1 is SGHVS, CDR2 FQNEAQ, per germline. CDR3 coding DNA: TGTGCCAGCAGCCTCGGGACTAGCGGCCTCAATGAGCAGTTCTTC. This sequence encodes CASSLGTSGLNEQFF.

The chain is built from TRBV2 and TRBJ2-3; D remains ambiguous. Between the trimmed V and J ends, which lost 6 bases and 0 bases, there was a span of 4 bases. This CDR3 is 12 amino acids long. Per the germline V gene, CDR1 is SNHLY and CDR2 is FYNNEI. Here the CDR3 DNA reads TGTGCCAGCAGGACTAGCACAGATACGCAGTATTTT. Translated, it gives CASRTSTDTQYF.

The chain carries TRBV2 and TRBJ1-1, with 7 bases identical to TRBD1. This CDR3 has 14 residues. V gave up 3 bases and J gave up 0 bases; unmatched junction bases: 1. The germline V gene encodes CDR1 SNHLY and CDR2 FYNNEI. CDR3 in DNA: TGTGCCAGCAGTGAGGGACAGATGAACACTGAAGCTTTCTTT. Protein sequence: CASSEGQMNTEAFF. Combining the CDR3 with reference TRBV2 and TRBJ1-1 gives the whole variable domain EPEVTQTPSHQVTQMGQEVILRCVPISNHLYFYWYRQILGQKVEFLVSFYNNEISEKSEIFDDQFSVERPDGSNFTLKIRSTKLEDSAMYFCASSEGQMNTEAFFGQGTRLTVV.

The chain employs TRBV7-8 and TRBJ2-5, with 7 bases aligning to TRBD2. J was trimmed by 4 bases and V by 4 bases; bases with no gene match: 9. Germline CDR1 SGHVS, CDR2 FQNEAQ. The CDR3 is 15 amino acids. DNA of the CDR3: TGTGCCAGCAGCTCGTCTAGCGGTGAAGGAGAGACCCAGTACTTC. Its protein is CASSSSSGEGETQYF. The full variable domain, in which reference TRBV7-8 and TRBJ2-5 provide the parts outside the CDR3, is GAGVSQSPRYKVAKRGQDVALRCDPISGHVSLFWYQQALGQGPEFLTYFQNEAQLDKSGLPSDRFFAERPEGSVSTLKIQRTQQEDSAVYLCASSSSSGEGETQYFGPGTRLLVL.

The genes are TRBV19 and TRBJ1-5, with a tentative D call TRBD1 (5 bases). Germline V gene data show CDR1 as LNHDA and CDR2 as SQIVND (reference sequence). V was pared by 4 bases and J by 4 bases, with 14 bases between. This CDR3 is 15 amino acids long. The CDR3 reads CASSKFTGGNQPQHF. CDR3 nucleotide sequence: TGTGCCAGTAGTAAATTCACGGGGGGGAATCAGCCCCAGCATTTT.

This clone was seen a single time. The genes are TRBV3-1 (or the pseudogene TRBV3-2) and TRBJ1-1; a possible D gene is TRBD1 (6 bases). The CDR3 consists of 11 residues. Germline CDR1 reads LGHDT; CDR2 reads YNNKEL (reference sequence). V was pared by 9 bases and J by 3 bases, with 8 bases between. Here the CDR3 reads CASKGDTEAFF. In DNA, the CDR3 is TGTGCCAGTAAGGGGGACACTGAAGCTTTCTTT.

This rearrangement joins TRBV5-1 to TRBJ1-1; D may be TRBD1 (5 bases). Trimming stripped 0 bases from V and 7 bases from J, with 13 bases between. The CDR3 covers 14 residues. The germline gives CDR1 SGHRS, CDR2 YFSETQ. DNA of the CDR3: TGCGCCAGCAGCTTGGCCTCGACAGCAATTGAAGCTTTCTTT. Protein product: CASSLASTAIEAFF.

The J gene is TRBJ1-2, the V gene TRBV6-5, with D possibly being TRBD1 (5 bases). Trimming shortened V by 5 bases and J by 4 bases, and 11 bases separated the two germline ends. Germline assignment: CDR1 MNHEY and CDR2 SVGAGI. This CDR3 is 13 amino acids long. The CDR3 is CASSKGHRYGYTF. As DNA, the CDR3 is TGTGCCAGCAGTAAGGGGCATCGCTATGGCTACACCTTC.

The chain combines TRBV5-4 with TRBJ2-7, with D maybe TRBD1 (5 bases). V was cut by 0 bases and J by 0 bases, with 10 bases left in between. The CDR3 is 15 amino acids. The V gene's germline CDR1 is SGHNT and CDR2 YYREEE (reference sequence). CDR3 in DNA: TGTGCCAGCAGCTTGGACAGGATGAGCTCCTACGAGCAGTACGTC. It is translated as CASSLDRMSSYEQYV.